The sequence of this T cell receptor (beta chain) was determined in a study of blood T cell repertoires in COVID-19. Study-wide background: The United States, Italy and Spain supplied acute and convalescent COVID-19 samples. From T cells, B-cell-depleted T cells, or PBMCs came the material, which was cDNA or gDNA.

The CDR3 runs to 16 residues. Germline loops: CDR1 MNHEY, CDR2 SVGAGI. V lost 4 bases, J lost 7 bases, and 11 bases stayed unmatched. The authors' processing: From reference gene primer amplification, estimates of nucleated cell counts were derived. Repertoires were generated with immunoSEQ multiplex PCR, while TCRdb's copy carries only in-frame clones and drops some. Clone size and V and J calls were adopted from that table, with D and trimming inferred from the DNA. This sample carries about 670,000 clones, just under 90% of them seen once, and the ten largest clones take under 0.3%. The chain links TRBV6-5 to TRBJ1-5; 9 bases align to TRBD1. The TCR sequence derives from a young woman with acute or convalescent COVID-19. Sequenced: peripheral blood. Here the CDR3 DNA reads TGTGCCAGCAGTTCCTCTTCCGACAGGGGGGACCAGCCCCAGCATTTT. Encoded protein: CASSSSSDRGDQPQHF.